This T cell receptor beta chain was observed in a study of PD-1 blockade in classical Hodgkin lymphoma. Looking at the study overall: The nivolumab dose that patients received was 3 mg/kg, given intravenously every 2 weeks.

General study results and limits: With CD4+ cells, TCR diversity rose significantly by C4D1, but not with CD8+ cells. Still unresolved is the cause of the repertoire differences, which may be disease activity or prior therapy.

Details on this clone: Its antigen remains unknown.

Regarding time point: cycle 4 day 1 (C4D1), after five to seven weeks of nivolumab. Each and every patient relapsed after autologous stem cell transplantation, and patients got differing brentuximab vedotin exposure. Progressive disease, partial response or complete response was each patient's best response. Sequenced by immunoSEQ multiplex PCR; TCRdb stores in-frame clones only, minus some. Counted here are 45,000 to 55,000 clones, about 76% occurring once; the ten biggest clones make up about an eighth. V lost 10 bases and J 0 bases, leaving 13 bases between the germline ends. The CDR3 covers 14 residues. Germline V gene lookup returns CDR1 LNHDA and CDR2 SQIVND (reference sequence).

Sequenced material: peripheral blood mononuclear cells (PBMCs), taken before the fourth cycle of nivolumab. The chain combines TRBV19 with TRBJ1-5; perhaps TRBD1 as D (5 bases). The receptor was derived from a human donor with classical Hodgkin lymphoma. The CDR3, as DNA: TGTGCCACTCGGTGGCAGGGTAGCAATCAGCCCCAGCATTTT. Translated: CATRWQGSNQPQHF.